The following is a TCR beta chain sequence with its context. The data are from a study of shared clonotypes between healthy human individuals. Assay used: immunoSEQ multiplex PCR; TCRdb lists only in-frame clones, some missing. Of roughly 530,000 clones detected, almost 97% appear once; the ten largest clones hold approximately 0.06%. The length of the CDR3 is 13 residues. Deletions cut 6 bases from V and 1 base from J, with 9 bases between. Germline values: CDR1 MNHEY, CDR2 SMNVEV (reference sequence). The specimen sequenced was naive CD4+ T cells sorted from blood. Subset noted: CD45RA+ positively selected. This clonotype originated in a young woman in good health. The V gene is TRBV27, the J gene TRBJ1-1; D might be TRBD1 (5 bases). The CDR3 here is CASRGTGNTEAFF. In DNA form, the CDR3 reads TGTGCCAGCAGGGGGACGGGGAACACTGAAGCTTTCTTT.